This T cell receptor (beta chain) was found in a study of blood T cell repertoires in COVID-19. Study overall: Acute and convalescent COVID-19 specimens originated in the United States, Italy and Spain.

This CDR3 region has 14 residues. V lost 7 bases to trimming and J lost 6 bases, with 16 bases between them. Germline values: CDR1 MDHEN, CDR2 SYDVKM. Study processing details: Nucleated cell number was recorded as an estimate derived from reference gene primer amplification. Here immunoSEQ multiplex PCR was the method, and the copy in TCRdb shows in-frame clones only, minus some. V, J and clone size are taken as reported in that table, and D and trimming were inferred from the DNA itself. Of around 500,000 clones in the sample, approximately 85% were seen once. V is TRBV28 and J is TRBJ2-1; D might be TRBD2 (5 bases). Sequencing input: peripheral blood. The sequence derives from a human donor in a cohort sampled during active COVID-19. CDR3 DNA sequence: TGTGCCAGCAAAGATGCGAGGGCGGGCAATGAGCAGTTCTTC. Translated, it gives CASKDARAGNEQFF.